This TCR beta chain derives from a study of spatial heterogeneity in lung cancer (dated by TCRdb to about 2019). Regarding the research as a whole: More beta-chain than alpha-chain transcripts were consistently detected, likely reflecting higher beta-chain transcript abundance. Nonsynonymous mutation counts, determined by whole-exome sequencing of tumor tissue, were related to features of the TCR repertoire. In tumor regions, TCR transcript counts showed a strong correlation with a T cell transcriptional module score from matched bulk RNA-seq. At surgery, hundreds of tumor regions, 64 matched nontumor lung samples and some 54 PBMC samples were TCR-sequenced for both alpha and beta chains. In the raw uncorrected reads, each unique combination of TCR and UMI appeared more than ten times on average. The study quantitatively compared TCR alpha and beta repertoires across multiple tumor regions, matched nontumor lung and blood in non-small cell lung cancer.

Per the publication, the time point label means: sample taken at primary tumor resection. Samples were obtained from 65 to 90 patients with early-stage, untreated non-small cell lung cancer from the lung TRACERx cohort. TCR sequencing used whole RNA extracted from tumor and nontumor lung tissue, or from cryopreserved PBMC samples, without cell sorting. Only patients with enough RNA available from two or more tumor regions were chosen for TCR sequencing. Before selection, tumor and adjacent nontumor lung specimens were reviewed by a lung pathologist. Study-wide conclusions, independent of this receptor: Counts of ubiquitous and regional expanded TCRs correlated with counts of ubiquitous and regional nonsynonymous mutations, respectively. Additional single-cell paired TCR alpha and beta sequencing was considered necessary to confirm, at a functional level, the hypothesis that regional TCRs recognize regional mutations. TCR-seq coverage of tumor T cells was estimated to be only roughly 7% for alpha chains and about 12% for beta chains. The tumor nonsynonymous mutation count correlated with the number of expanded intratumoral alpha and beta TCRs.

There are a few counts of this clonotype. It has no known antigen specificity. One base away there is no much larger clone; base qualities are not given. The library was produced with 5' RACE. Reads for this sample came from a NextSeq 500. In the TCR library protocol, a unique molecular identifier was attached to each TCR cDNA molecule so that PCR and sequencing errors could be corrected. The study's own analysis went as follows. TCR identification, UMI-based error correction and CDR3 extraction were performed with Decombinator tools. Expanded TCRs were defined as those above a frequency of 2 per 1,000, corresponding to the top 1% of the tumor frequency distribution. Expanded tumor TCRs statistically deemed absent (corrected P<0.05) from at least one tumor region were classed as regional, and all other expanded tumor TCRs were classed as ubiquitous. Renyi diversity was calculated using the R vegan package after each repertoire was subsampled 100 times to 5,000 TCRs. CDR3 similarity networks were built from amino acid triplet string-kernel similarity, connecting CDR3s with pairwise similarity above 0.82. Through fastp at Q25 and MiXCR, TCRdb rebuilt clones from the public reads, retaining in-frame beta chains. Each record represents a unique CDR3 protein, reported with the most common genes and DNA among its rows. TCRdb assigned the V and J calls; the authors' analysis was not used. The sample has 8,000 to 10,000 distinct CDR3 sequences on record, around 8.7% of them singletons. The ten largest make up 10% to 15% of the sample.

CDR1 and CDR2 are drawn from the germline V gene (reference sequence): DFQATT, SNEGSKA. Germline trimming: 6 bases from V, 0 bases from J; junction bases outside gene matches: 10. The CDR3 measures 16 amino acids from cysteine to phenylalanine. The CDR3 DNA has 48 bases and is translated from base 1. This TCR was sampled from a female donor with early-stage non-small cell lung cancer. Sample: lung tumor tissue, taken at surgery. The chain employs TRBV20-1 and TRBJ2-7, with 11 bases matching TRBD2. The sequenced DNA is TGCAGTGCCGAGGGACTAGCGGAGCCGGCCTCCTACGAGCAGTACTTC. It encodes CSAEGLAEPASYEQYF.